Presented here are 5 T cell receptor beta chains from one specimen sequenced in a study of T cell responses to AZD1222 COVID-19 vaccine (dated by TCRdb to the early 2020s). The sample's time point, from its label and the paper: baseline before first vaccination. Preparation of the library involved the immunoSEQ multiplex PCR assay. TCRdb mirrors the immuneACCESS table, restricted to in-frame sequences. Some clones are absent from its copies; in checked studies, under half trace to an unresolved V gene, and the reason for the others is unknown. For this sample the table gives 170,000 or so clones, of which roughly 93% were detected only once. The ten largest clonotypes hold about 0.9% of the sample. The specimen comprised peripheral blood, sampled on day 0 of AZD1222 vaccination. All receptors come from an adult in good health.

The V call is TRBV27, the J call TRBJ2-7, with TRBD2 identical over 12 bases. V shed 6 bases, J shed 3 bases, and the junction held 6 bases outside the gene matches. The CDR3 is 15 amino acids. Germline V gene sequence: CDR1 MNHEY, CDR2 SMNVEV (reference sequence). CDR3 amino acids: CASRSRLAGDYEQYF. DNA for the CDR3: TGTGCCAGCAGGTCCCGACTAGCGGGGGACTACGAGCAGTACTTC.

The CDR3, as DNA: TGTGCCAGCAGCGGGCCTAGCGGGGGATTGGCAGATACGCAGTATTTT. Protein product: CASSGPSGGLADTQYF. The chain recombines TRBV9 with TRBJ2-3; 10 bases are shared with TRBD2. Germline assignment: CDR1 SGDLS and CDR2 YYNGEE. Germline trimming cut 3 bases from V and 4 bases from J; bases unmatched to any gene: 8. The CDR3 runs to 16 residues. The full variable domain, with the rest looked up from reference TRBV9 and TRBJ2-3, is DSGVTQTPKHLITATGQRVTLRCSPRSGDLSVYWYQQSLDQGLQFLIQYYNGEERAKGNILERFSAQQFPDLHSELNLSSLELGDSALYFCASSGPSGGLADTQYFGPGTRLTVL.

The chain couples TRBV11-3 to TRBJ2-6, with D perhaps matching TRBD1 or TRBD2 (5 bases each). The V and J ends lost 5 bases and 0 bases respectively, with 11 bases between them. The CDR3 spans 16 residues. CDR1 and CDR2 from the germline V gene are SGHNT and YENEEA. Written as DNA, the CDR3 is TGTGCCAGCAGCCCTGGGACGGACTCTGGGGCCAACGTCCTGACTTTC. Amino acids: CASSPGTDSGANVLTF.

The table lists this clone with a count of one. The CDR3 here is CATSDSRDSTDTQYF. The CDR3, as DNA: TGTGCCACCAGTGACTCCCGGGACTCCACAGATACGCAGTATTTT. The chain recombines TRBV24-1 with TRBJ2-3, with D possibly being TRBD2 (6 bases). Germline lookup yields CDR1 KGHDR and CDR2 SFDVKD. The V end was cut by 4 bases, the J end by 2 bases, with 12 bases between. This CDR3 has 15 residues.

This sequence joins TRBV2 and TRBJ1-6; D might be TRBD1 (6 bases). The germline CDR1 and CDR2 sequences are SNHLY and FYNNEI. This CDR3 is built from 14 residues. V lost 5 bases and J 9 bases, leaving 14 bases between the germline ends. CDR3 sequence: CASSIDRLSSPLHF. The CDR3, as DNA: TGTGCCAGCAGTATTGACAGGTTGAGTTCACCCCTCCACTTT.